This T cell receptor beta chain appears in the sequencing data of a study of vaccination effects on CD4 cells after COVID-19. Looking at the study overall: PBMC were cultured at around 2 million per well with about 10 IU/ml IL-2 and about 9.2 ug/ml peptides. Overall study results and limits: Pronounced clonal contraction occurred in clones induced by infection and by vaccine late after vaccination.

This clone was seen a single time. The antigen is not known. On roughly day 9 of culture, CD4+ T cells were separated out. Either the mRNA-1273 or the BNT162b2 vaccine was given to participants as two doses. The study found no prior SARS-CoV-2 infection in the vaccine recipients, who tested negative for nucleocapsid antibodies. Half the medium was replaced with IL-2 medium on days 3 and 7. The assay was immunoSEQ multiplex PCR, and TCRdb's table has in-frame clones only and misses some. The sample has approximately 9,800 clones, around 76% seen once. This CDR3 comprises 16 residues. CDR1 is MNHEY, CDR2 SVGEGT, per germline. Trimming pared 0 bases from V and 2 bases from J, leaving 12 bases between.

The genes are TRBV6-2 or TRBV6-3 and TRBJ2-3; possibly TRBD2 for D (5 bases). Here the sequenced sample was CD4+ T cells from PBMCs cultured without peptide, taken after COVID-19 vaccination. The sequence was obtained from a human donor who received a COVID-19 vaccine. CDR3: CASSYSMWENTDTQYF. CDR3 coding DNA: TGTGCCAGCAGTTACTCGATGTGGGAGAACACAGATACGCAGTATTTT.